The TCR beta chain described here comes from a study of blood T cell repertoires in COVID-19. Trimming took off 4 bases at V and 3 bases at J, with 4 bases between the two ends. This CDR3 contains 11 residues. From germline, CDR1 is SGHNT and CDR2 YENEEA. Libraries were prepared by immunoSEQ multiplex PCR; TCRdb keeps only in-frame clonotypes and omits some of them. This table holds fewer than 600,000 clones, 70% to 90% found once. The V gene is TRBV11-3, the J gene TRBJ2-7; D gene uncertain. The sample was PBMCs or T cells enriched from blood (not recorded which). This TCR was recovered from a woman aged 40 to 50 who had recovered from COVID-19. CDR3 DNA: TGTGCCAGCAGCTCGGGCTACGAGCAGTACTTC. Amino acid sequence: CASSSGYEQYF.